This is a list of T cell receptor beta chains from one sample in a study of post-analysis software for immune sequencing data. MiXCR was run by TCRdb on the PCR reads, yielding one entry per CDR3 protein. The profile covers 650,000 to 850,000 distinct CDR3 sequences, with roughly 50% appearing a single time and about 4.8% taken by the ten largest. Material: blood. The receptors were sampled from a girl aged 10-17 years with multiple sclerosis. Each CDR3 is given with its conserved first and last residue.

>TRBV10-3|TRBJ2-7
CAISAVSREQYF
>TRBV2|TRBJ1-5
CASKSESYSNQPQHF
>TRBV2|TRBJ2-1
CASSAGSSRNEQFF
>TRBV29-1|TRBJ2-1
CSVEDGAGLSSYNEQFF
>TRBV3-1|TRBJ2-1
CASSQATLAGAENEQFF
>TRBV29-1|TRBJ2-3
CSVTLDGTDTQYF
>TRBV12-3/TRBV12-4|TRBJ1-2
CASSQITAGPLHGYTF
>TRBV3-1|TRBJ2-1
CASSQANLPRGEQFF
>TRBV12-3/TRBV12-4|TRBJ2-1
CASSLLLRGNSYNEQFF
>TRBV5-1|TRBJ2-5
CASSLAEDSSGTQYF
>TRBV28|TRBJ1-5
CASSFRWTHSNQPQHF
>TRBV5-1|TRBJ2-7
CASSLDSKFYEQYF
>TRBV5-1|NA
CASSPHRSGTLHEQYF
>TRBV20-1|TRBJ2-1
CSATQNSGIHRYEQFF
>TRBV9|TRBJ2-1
CASSVARLAGYNEQFF
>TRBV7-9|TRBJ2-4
CASSSGTLTRGIQYF
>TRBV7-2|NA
CASSLGEDFPRGTQYF